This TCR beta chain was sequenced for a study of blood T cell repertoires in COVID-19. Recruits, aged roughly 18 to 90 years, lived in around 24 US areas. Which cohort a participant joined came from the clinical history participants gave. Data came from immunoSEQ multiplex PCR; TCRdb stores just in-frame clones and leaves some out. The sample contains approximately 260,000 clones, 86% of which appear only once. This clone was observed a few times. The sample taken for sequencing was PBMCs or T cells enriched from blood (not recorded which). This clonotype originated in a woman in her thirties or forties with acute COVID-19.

The CDR3, as DNA: TGTGCCAGCAGTTTACAGGGGGTCACTGAAGCTTTCTTT. The encoded protein is CASSLQGVTEAFF. The V gene is TRBV6-5, the J gene TRBJ1-1, with 8 bases lining up with TRBD1. CDR1 and CDR2 from the germline V gene are MNHEY and SVGAGI. There are 13 residues in the CDR3. Trimming removed 4 bases from V and 4 bases from J; junction bases left unmatched: 2.